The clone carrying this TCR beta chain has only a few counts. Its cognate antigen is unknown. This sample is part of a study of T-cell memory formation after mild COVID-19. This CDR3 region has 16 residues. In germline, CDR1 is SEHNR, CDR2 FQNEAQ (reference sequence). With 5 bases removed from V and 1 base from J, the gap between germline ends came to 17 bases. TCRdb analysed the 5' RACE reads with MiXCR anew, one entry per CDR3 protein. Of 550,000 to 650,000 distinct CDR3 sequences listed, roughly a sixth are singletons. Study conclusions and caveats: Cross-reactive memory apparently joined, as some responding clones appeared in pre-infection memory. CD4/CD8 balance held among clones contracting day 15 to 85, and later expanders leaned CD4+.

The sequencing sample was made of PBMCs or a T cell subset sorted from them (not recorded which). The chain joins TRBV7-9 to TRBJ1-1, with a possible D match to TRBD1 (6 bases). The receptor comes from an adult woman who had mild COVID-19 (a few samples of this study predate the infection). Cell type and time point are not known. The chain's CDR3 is CASSHPTGATNTEAFF. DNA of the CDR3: TGTGCCAGCAGCCACCCCACGGGGGCGACGAACACTGAAGCTTTCTTT.